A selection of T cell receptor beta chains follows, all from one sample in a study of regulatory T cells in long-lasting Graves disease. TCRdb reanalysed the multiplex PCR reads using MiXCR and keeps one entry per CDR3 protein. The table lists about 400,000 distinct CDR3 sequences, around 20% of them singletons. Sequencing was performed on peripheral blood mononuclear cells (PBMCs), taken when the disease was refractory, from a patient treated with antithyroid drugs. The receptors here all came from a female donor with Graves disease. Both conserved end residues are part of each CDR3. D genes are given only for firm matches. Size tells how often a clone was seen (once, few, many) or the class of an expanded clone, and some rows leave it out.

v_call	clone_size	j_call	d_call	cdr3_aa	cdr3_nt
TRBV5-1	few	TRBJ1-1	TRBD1	CASSSQGAPTEAFF	TGCGCCAGCAGCTCACAGGGGGCGCCGACTGAAGCTTTCTTT
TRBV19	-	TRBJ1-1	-	CASSIGGASMNTEAFF	TGTGCCAGTAGTATTGGCGGAGCCTCCATGAACACTGAAGCTTTCTTT
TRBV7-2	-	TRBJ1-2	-	CASSPNVGQGNYGYTF	TGTGCCAGCAGCCCAAATGTAGGGCAGGGCAACTATGGCTACACCTTC
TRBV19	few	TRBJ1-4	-	CAIRREDEKLFF	TGTGCCATCCGACGGGAGGATGAAAAACTGTTTTTT
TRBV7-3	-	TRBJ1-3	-	CASSLSGTGNTIYF	TGTGCCAGCAGCTTATCAGGAACTGGAAACACCATATATTTT
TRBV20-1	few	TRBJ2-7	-	CSATDGGEQYF	TGCAGTGCTACCGACGGGGGCGAGCAGTACTTC
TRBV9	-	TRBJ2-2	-	CASSASVRGNTGELFF	TGTGCCAGCAGCGCGTCGGTAAGAGGTAACACCGGGGAGCTGTTTTTT
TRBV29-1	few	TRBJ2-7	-	CSVGNSYEQYF	TGCAGCGTAGGGAACTCCTACGAGCAGTACTTC
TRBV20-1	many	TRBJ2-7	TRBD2	CSARKSGASSYEQYF	TGCAGTGCTAGGAAAAGCGGGGCAAGCTCCTACGAGCAGTACTTC
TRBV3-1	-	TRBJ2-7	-	CASSQGLNEQYF	TGTGCCAGCAGCCAAGGACTGAACGAGCAGTACTTC
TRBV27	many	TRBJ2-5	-	CASSTPGRIETQYF	TGTGCCAGCAGTACCCCGGGACGGATAGAGACCCAGTACTTC
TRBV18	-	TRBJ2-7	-	CASSHPHLEQYF	TGTGCCAGCTCACACCCGCATCTCGAGCAGTACTTC
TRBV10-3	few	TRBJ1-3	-	CAISGTGPAAPGNTIYF	TGTGCCATCAGTGGAACAGGACCAGCCGCTCCTGGAAACACCATATATTTT
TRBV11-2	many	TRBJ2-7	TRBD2	CASSPLGGGRLNYEQYF	TGTGCCAGCAGCCCCCTCGGAGGCGGGAGGCTGAACTACGAGCAGTACTTC
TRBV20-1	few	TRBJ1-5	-	CSARDSGTFWNQPQHF	TGCAGTGCTAGAGACTCAGGGACTTTTTGGAATCAGCCCCAGCATTTT
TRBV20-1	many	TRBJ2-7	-	CSAMKEGGSYEQYF	TGCAGTGCTATGAAGGAGGGGGGATCCTACGAGCAGTACTTC
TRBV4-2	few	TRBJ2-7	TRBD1	CASSQDPPGQGGSYEQYF	TGTGCCAGCAGCCAAGATCCCCCTGGACAGGGGGGATCCTACGAGCAGTACTTC
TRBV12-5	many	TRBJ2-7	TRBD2	CASGSGSSYEQYF	TGTGCTAGTGGCAGCGGGAGCTCCTACGAGCAGTACTTC
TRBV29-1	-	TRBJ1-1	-	CSVGHGNTEAFF	TGCAGCGTAGGACATGGGAACACTGAAGCTTTCTTT
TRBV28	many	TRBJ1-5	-	CASSLGQYQPQHF	TGTGCCAGCAGCTTAGGGCAGTATCAGCCCCAGCATTTT
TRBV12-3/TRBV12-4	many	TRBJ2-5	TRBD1	CASSGQGLYQETQYF	TGTGCCAGCAGCGGACAGGGGCTGTACCAAGAGACCCAGTACTTC
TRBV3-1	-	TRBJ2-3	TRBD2	CASSQGRGSGYTQYF	TGTGCCAGCAGCCAAGGGAGGGGTAGCGGGTATACGCAGTATTTT
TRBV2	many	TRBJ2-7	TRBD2	CASSVTSGYEQYF	TGTGCCAGCAGCGTTACTAGCGGGTACGAGCAGTACTTC